Below, 19 T cell receptor beta chains from the same sample are listed, as sequenced in a study of T cell responses to AZD1222 COVID-19 vaccine. TCRdb keeps only in-frame clones here, not all; method: immunoSEQ multiplex PCR. The profile shows tens of thousands of clones, about 90% of them singletons. Sequenced material: peripheral blood, taken on day 0 of AZD1222 vaccination. The receptors originated from an adult in good health.

The chain joins TRBV7-8 to TRBJ1-1; a possible D gene is TRBD1 (6 bases). This CDR3 region has 15 residues. CDR1 is SGHVS and CDR2 is FQNEAQ in the germline V gene. V lost 1 base and J 5 bases, leaving 14 bases between the germline ends. The CDR3 DNA reads as TGTGCCAGCAGCTTAGTGGGGGGGGCAGGGACTGAAGCTTTCTTT. Translating gives CASSLVGGAGTEAFF.

The chain has TRBV9 and TRBJ1-1; D is possibly TRBD1 (5 bases). Per the germline V gene, CDR1 is SGDLS and CDR2 is YYNGEE. The CDR3 has 16 residues. Trimming took off 4 bases at V and 1 base at J, with 17 bases between the two ends. CDR3 protein: CASSPGPSKGNTEAFF. The CDR3 DNA reads as TGTGCCAGCAGCCCGGGACCCTCGAAGGGGAACACTGAAGCTTTCTTT. Combining the CDR3 with reference TRBV9 and TRBJ1-1 gives the whole variable domain DSGVTQTPKHLITATGQRVTLRCSPRSGDLSVYWYQQSLDQGLQFLIQYYNGEERAKGNILERFSAQQFPDLHSELNLSSLELGDSALYFCASSPGPSKGNTEAFFGQGTRLTVV.

This chain uses TRBV27 with TRBJ1-1, with 7 bases fitting TRBD1. Germline values: CDR1 MNHEY, CDR2 SMNVEV (reference sequence). V was clipped by 2 bases and J by 0 bases; unmatched bases: 6. There are 16 residues in the CDR3. The CDR3 loop is CASSLRTGGVNTEAFF. DNA for the CDR3: TGTGCCAGCAGTTTACGGACAGGCGGCGTGAACACTGAAGCTTTCTTT.

The chain's CDR3 is CASRSSGGSVEQYF. The DNA for the CDR3 is TGTGCCAGCAGGAGCTCAGGGGGGTCCGTCGAGCAGTACTTC. The rearrangement uses TRBV6-6 and TRBJ2-7; D perhaps matches TRBD1 (7 bases). V lost 6 bases and J lost 6, with 18 bases in between. There are 14 residues in the CDR3. CDR1 MNHNY and CDR2 SVGAGI come from the germline V gene (reference sequence).

The CDR3 DNA follows: TGTGCCAGCGGGATGACAGGGGGCGGGGAGACCCAGTACTTC. Amino acid sequence: CASGMTGGGETQYF. The chain links TRBV6-5 to TRBJ2-5; TRBD1 matches at 10 bases. Trimming cost V 8 bases and J 5 bases; bases outside gene matches: 8. Germline CDR1 and CDR2: MNHEY and SVGAGI. The CDR3 runs to 14 residues.

This clone was detected only once. The chain combines TRBV9 with TRBJ1-4; perhaps TRBD1 as D (5 bases). The germline V gene has CDR1 SGDLS and CDR2 YYNGEE. V gave up 0 bases and J gave up 0 bases, with 6 bases separating them. The CDR3 extends over 15 amino acids. CDR3: CASSVEGATNEKLFF. DNA of the CDR3: TGTGCCAGCAGCGTAGAAGGGGCAACTAATGAAAAACTGTTTTTT.

The V and J genes are TRBV4-1 and TRBJ1-1; D call uncertain. The germline V gene has CDR1 MGHRA and CDR2 YSYEKL. The CDR3 loop spans 14 amino acids. V dropped 5 bases and J dropped 5 bases, with 15 bases sitting between them. As DNA, the CDR3 is TGCGCCAGCAGCGGGCAAGCGGGGAGGACTGAAGCTTTCTTT. This sequence encodes CASSGQAGRTEAFF.

The rearrangement uses TRBV6-6 and TRBJ2-5, with TRBD2 identical over 8 bases. CDR3 length: 15 residues. Losses at the gene ends were 5 bases for V and 9 bases for J; bases not matched to a gene: 14. The germline CDR1 and CDR2 sequences are MNHNY and SVGAGI (reference sequence). The CDR3: CASSRVQRGQISQYF. The CDR3 DNA follows: TGTGCCAGCAGTCGCGTTCAGCGGGGGCAGATCTCCCAGTACTTC.

The chain employs TRBV19 and TRBJ1-5, with D unclear. The germline V and J ends were trimmed by 1 base and 4 bases, with 8 bases remaining between them. This CDR3 has 14 residues. The germline V gene has CDR1 LNHDA and CDR2 SQIVND (reference sequence). CDR3 sequence: CASSIGRTNQPQHF. CDR3 DNA: TGTGCCAGTAGTATAGGCAGGACTAATCAGCCCCAGCATTTT.

The rearrangement joins TRBV19 to TRBJ1-6, with D maybe TRBD1 (6 bases). The CDR3 is 13 residues long. Between the trimmed V and J ends, which lost 6 bases and 6 bases, there was a span of 9 bases. CDR1 and CDR2 (germline): LNHDA, SQIVND (reference sequence). CDR3 sequence: CASRGAFNSPLHF. CDR3 DNA sequence: TGTGCCAGTAGGGGGGCTTTTAATTCACCCCTCCACTTT. The full variable domain, with the rest looked up from reference TRBV19 and TRBJ1-6, is DGGITQSPKYLFRKEGQNVTLSCEQNLNHDAMYWYRQDPGQGLRLIYYSQIVNDFQKGDIAEGYSVSREKKESFPLTVTSAQKNPTAFYLCASRGAFNSPLHFGNGTRLTVT.

This rearrangement joins TRBV6-5 to TRBJ1-1; possibly TRBD1 for D (6 bases). There are 14 residues in the CDR3. V was clipped by 7 bases and J by 1 base, with 13 bases between them. Germline V gene sequence: CDR1 MNHEY, CDR2 SVGAGI. CDR3 loop: CASTPTGRNTEAFF. For the CDR3, the DNA is TGTGCCAGCACCCCCACAGGGAGGAACACTGAAGCTTTCTTT.

This clone was detected only once. V and J are TRBV5-8 and TRBJ2-3; D remains ambiguous. Germline V lookup: CDR1 SGHTS, CDR2 YDEGEE. The ends were cut back, 0 bases at V and 4 bases at J, with 18 bases in the middle. This CDR3 is built from 17 residues. CDR3 sequence reads: CASSLAERSLVADTQYF. Written as DNA, the CDR3 is TGTGCCAGCAGCTTGGCCGAGAGGAGCCTCGTAGCAGATACGCAGTATTTT. The whole variable domain, filled in from reference TRBV5-8 and TRBJ2-3, reads EAGVTQSPTHLIKTRGQQATLRCSPISGHTSVYWYQQALGLGLQFLLWYDEGEERNRGNFPPRFSGRQFPNYSSELNVNALELEDSALYLCASSLAERSLVADTQYFGPGTRLTVL.

The chain is built from TRBV2 and TRBJ1-2; 7 nucleotides agree with TRBD1. The germline V gene encodes CDR1 SNHLY and CDR2 FYNNEI. J lost 3 bases, V lost 5 bases, and 9 bases had no gene match. CDR3 length: 15 amino acids. In nucleotides, the CDR3 is TGTGCCAGCAGTTGGGCAGGGGGAGGCGACTATGGCTACACCTTC. It specifies CASSWAGGGDYGYTF.

The rearrangement uses TRBV19 and TRBJ2-1; 7 nucleotides align to TRBD2. This CDR3 has 15 amino acids. CDR1 is LNHDA and CDR2 is SQIVND in the germline V gene (reference sequence). V shed 1 base, J shed 7 bases, and the junction held 7 bases outside the gene matches. The CDR3 sequence: CASSIGLAARNEQFF. CDR3 coding DNA: TGTGCCAGTAGTATAGGGCTAGCGGCGAGGAATGAGCAGTTCTTC.

The chain combines TRBV5-1 with TRBJ2-1; the D gene could be TRBD1 or TRBD2 (7 bases each). Per the germline V gene, CDR1 is SGHRS and CDR2 is YFSETQ. CDR3 length: 15 amino acids. The germline V and J ends were trimmed by 2 bases and 6 bases, with 15 bases remaining between them. DNA of the CDR3: TGCGCCAGCAGCTTCTCCGTCAGGGGGGGCAATGAGCAGTTCTTC. It encodes CASSFSVRGGNEQFF. Filled out from reference TRBV5-1 and TRBJ2-1, the complete variable domain reads KAGVTQTPRYLIKTRGQQVTLSCSPISGHRSVSWYQQTPGQGLQFLFEYFSETQRNKGNFPGRFSGRQFSNSRSEMNVSTLELGDSALYLCASSFSVRGGNEQFFGPGTRLTVL.

Only one count was recorded for this clone. The chain links TRBV6-1 to TRBJ1-2; perhaps TRBD1 as D (6 bases). Germline-derived CDR1 and CDR2 are MNHNS and SASEGT. Deletions cut 0 bases from V and 4 bases from J, with 12 bases between. The CDR3 length is 15 residues. Here the CDR3 reads CASSEAPGAGYGYTF. CDR3 nucleotides: TGTGCCAGCAGTGAAGCCCCGGGGGCGGGCTATGGCTACACCTTC.

The gene calls are TRBV23-1 and TRBJ1-6, with a weak D call TRBD1 (5 bases). TRBV23-1 is an ORF, with its function uncertain. This CDR3 comprises 14 residues. Trimming shortened V by 2 bases and J by 12 bases, and 14 bases separated the two germline ends. The CDR3, as DNA: TGCGCCAGCAGTCAACGGCAGGGCATGGTACCCCTCCACTTT. Amino acids: CASSQRQGMVPLHF.

V usage is TRBV6-2 or TRBV6-3 and J usage is TRBJ1-6, with TRBD1 matching 8 bases. The CDR3 covers 15 residues. V lost 6 bases and J lost 9; bases outside the gene matches: 10. Germline V gives CDR1 MNHEY, CDR2 SVGEGT. The CDR3 region is CASSRRQGALSPLHF. Written as DNA, the CDR3 is TGTGCCAGCAGCCGCCGCCAGGGGGCGCTTTCACCCCTCCACTTT.

This CDR3 reads CASSFILAGKGTDTQYF. The DNA of the CDR3 is TGTGCCAGCAGTTTCATTCTAGCGGGGAAGGGCACAGATACGCAGTATTTT. V gene TRBV2 combines with J gene TRBJ2-3, with 9 bases identical to TRBD2. Unmatched junction bases numbered 10, after V lost 5 bases and J lost 1 base. The CDR3 length is 17 residues. CDR1 and CDR2 from the germline V gene are SNHLY and FYNNEI.